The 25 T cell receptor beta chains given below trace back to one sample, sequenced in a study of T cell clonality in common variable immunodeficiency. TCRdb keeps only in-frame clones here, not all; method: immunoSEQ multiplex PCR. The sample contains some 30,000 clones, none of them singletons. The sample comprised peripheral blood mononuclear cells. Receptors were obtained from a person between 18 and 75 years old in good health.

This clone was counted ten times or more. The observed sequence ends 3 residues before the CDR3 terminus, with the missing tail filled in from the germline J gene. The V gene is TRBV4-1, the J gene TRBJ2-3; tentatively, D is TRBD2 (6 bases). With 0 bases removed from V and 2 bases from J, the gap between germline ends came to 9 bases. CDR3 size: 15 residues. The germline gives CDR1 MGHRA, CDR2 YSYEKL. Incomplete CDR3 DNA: TGCGCCAGCAGCCAAGAGGGCGGGAACACAGATACG. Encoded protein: CASSQEGGNTDT. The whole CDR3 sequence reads CASSQEGGNTDTQYF.

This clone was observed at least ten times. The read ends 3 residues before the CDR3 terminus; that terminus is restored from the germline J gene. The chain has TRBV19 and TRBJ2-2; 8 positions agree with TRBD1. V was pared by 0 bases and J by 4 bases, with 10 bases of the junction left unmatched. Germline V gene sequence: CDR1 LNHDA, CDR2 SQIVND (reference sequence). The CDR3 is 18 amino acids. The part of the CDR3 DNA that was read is TGTGCCAGTAGTATAGAAACCCCTAGACAGGGGAGCACCGGGGAG. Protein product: CASSIETPRQGSTGE. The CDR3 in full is CASSIETPRQGSTGELFF.

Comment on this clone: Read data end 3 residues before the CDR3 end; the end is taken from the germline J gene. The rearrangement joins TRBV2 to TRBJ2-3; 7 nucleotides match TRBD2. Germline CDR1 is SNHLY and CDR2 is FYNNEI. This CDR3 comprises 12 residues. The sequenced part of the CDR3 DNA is TGTGCCAGCAAAGGGGAGGGAGAGACG. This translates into CASKGEGET. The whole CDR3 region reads CASKGEGETQYF.

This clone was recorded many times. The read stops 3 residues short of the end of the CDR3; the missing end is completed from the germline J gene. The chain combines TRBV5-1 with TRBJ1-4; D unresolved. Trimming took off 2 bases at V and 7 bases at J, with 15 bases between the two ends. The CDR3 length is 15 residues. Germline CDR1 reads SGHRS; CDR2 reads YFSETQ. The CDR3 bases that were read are TGCGCCAGCAGCTTTTCGGCGGGAGGGAGTGAAAAA. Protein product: CASSFSAGGSEK. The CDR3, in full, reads CASSFSAGGSEKLFF.

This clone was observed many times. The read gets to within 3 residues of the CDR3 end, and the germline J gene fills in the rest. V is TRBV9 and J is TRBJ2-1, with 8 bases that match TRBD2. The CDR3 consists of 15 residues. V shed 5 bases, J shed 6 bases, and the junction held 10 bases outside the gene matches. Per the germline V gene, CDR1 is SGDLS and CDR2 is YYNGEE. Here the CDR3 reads CASRTEGLVTNEQFF. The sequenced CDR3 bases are TGTGCCAGCAGGACGGAGGGACTAGTCACCAATGAG. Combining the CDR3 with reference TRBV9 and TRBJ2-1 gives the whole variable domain DSGVTQTPKHLITATGQRVTLRCSPRSGDLSVYWYQQSLDQGLQFLIQYYNGEERAKGNILERFSAQQFPDLHSELNLSSLELGDSALYFCASRTEGLVTNEQFFGPGTRLTVL.

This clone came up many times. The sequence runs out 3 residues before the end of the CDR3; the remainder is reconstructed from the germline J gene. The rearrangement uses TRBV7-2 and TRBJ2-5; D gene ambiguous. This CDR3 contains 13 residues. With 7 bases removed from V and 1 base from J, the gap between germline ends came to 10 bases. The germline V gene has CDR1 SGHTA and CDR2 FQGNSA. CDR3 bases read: TGTGCCAGCACCCCTGTTCCCCAAGAGACC. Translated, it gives CASTPVPQET. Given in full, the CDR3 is CASTPVPQETQYF.

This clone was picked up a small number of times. The CDR3 loop reads CASSLYGGPNSPLHF. CDR3 DNA (partial): TGTGCCAGCAGCTTATATGGGGGCCCTAATTCACCC. This rearrangement joins TRBV7-8 to TRBJ1-6, with a tentative D call TRBD1 (6 bases). Read coverage stops 3 residues before the CDR3 terminus; the germline J gene supplies the remainder. The V end lost 2 bases, the J end lost 6 bases, and 11 bases lay between the germline ends. This CDR3 is 15 amino acids long. Germline loops: CDR1 SGHVS, CDR2 FQNEAQ.

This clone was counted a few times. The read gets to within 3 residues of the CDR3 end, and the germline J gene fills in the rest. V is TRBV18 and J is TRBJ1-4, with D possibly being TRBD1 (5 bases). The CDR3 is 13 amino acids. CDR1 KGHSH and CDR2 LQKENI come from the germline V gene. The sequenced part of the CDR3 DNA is TGTGCCAGCTCATCAGGGAACGATTCACCA. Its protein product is CASSSGNDSP. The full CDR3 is CASSSGNDSPLFF.

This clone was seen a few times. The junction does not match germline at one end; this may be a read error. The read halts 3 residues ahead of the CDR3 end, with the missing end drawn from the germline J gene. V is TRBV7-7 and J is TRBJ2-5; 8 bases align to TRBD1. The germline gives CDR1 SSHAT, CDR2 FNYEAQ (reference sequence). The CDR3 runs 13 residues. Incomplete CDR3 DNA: TGTGCTAGCAGCCCGGACAGGGTAGCGACC. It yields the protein CASSPDRVAT. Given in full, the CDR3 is CASSPDRVATQYF.

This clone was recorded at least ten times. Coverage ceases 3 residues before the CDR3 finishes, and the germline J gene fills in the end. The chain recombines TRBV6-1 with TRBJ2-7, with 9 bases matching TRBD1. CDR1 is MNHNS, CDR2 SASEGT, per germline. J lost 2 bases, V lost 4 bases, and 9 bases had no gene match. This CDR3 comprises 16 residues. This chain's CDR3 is CASSVPTGGSAYEQYF. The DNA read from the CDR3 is TGTGCCAGCAGTGTTCCTACAGGGGGCTCAGCCTACGAG.

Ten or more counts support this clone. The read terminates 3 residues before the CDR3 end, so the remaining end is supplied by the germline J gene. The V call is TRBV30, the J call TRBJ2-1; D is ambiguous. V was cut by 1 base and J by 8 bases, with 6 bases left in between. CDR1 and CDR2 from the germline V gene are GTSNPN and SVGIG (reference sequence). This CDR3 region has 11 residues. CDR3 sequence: CAWSATYEQFF. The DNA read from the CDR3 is TGTGCCTGGAGTGCTACTTATGAG.

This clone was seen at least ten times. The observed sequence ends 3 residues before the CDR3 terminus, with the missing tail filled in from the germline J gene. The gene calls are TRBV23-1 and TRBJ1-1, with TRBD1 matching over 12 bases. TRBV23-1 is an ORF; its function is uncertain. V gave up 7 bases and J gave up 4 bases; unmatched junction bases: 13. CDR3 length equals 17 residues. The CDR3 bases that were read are TGCGCCAGCAAAGGAACGGGACAGGGGGCGAGTGGCACTGAA. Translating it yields CASKGTGQGASGTE. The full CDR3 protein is CASKGTGQGASGTEAFF.

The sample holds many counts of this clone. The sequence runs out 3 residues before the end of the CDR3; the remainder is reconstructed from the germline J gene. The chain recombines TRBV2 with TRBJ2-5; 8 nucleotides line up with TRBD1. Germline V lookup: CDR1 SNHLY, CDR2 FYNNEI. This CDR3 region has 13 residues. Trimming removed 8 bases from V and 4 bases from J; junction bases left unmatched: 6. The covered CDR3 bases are TGTGCCAGCGTGAGAGACAGGGGAGAGACC. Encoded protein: CASVRDRGET. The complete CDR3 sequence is CASVRDRGETQYF.

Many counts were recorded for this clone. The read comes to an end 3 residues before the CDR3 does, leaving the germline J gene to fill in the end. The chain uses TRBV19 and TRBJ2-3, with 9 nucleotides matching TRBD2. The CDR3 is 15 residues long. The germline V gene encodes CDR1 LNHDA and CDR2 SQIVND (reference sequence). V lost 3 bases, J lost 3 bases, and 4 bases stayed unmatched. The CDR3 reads CASSMVAGATDTQYF. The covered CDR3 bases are TGTGCCAGTAGTATGGTAGCGGGAGCAACAGATACG.

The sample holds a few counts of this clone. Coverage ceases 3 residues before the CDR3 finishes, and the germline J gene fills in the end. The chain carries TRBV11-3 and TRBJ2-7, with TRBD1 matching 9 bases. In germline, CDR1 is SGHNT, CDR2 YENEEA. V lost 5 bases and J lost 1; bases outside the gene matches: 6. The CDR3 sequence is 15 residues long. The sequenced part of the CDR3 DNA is TGTGCCAGCAGCCCCGCGGGACAGGGATCCTACGAG. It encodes CASSPAGQGSYE. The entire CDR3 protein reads CASSPAGQGSYEQYF.

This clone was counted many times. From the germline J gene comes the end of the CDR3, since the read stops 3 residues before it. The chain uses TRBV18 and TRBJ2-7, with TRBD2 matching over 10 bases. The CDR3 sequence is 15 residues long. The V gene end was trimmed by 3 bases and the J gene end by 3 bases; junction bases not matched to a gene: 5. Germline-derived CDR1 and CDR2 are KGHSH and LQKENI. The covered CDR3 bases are TGTGCCAGCTCACCTAAGCGGGAGGGCGACTACGAG. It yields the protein CASSPKREGDYE. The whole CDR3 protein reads CASSPKREGDYEQYF. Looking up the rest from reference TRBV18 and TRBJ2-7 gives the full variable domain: NAGVMQNPRHLVRRRGQEARLRCSPMKGHSHVYWYRQLPEEGLKFMVYLQKENIIDESGMPKERFSAEFPKEGPSILRIQQVVRGDSAAYFCASSPKREGDYEQYFGPGTRLTVT.

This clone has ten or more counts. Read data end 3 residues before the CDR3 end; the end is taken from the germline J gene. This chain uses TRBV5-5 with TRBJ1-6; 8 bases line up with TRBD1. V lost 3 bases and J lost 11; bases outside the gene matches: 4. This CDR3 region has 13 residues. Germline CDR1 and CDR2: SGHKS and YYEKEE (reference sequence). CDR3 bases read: TGTGCCAGCAGCTCCGGACAGGGAACACCC. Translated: CASSSGQGTP. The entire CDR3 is CASSSGQGTPLHF.

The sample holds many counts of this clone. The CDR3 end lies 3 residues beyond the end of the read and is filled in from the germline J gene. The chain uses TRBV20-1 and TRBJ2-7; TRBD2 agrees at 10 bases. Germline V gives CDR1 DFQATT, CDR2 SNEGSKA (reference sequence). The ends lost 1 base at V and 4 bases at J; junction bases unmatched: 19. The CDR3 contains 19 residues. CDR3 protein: CSARGPGLRSGRAGYEQYF. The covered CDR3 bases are TGCAGTGCTAGAGGCCCGGGCCTTAGAAGCGGGAGGGCCGGATACGAG.

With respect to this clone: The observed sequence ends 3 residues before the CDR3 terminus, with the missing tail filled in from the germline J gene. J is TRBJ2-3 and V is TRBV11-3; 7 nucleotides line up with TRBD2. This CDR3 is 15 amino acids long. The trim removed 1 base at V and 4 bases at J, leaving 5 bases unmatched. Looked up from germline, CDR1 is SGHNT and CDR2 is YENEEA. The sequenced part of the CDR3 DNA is TGTGCCAGCAGCTTAGCGGGCGGGAGCGCAGATACG. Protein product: CASSLAGGSADT. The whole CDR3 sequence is CASSLAGGSADTQYF.

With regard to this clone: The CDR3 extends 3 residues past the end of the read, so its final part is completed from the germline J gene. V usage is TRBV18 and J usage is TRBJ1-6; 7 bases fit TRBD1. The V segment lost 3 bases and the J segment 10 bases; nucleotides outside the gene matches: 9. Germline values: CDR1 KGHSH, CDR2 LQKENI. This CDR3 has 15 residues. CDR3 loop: CASSPRDSMGSPLHF. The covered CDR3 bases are TGTGCCAGCTCACCCCGGGACAGTATGGGGTCACCC.

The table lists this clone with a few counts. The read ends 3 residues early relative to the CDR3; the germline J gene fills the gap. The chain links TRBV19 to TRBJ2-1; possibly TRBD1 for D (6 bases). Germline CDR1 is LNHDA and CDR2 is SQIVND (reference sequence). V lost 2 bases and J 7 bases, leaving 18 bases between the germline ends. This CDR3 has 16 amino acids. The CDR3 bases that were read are TGTGCCAGTAGTATACGGGCAGGGGATGATCCGAATGAG. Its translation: CASSIRAGDDPNE. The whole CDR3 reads CASSIRAGDDPNEQFF.

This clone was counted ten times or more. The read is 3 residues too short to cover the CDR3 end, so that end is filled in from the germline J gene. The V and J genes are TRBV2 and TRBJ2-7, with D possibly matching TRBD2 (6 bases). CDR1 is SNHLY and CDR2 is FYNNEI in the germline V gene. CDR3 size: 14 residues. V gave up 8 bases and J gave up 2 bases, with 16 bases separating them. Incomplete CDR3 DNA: TGTGCCAGCGTCAGGACTACGAATACCTACGAG. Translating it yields CASVRTTNTYE. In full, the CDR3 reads CASVRTTNTYEQYF. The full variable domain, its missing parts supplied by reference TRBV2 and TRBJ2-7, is EPEVTQTPSHQVTQMGQEVILRCVPISNHLYFYWYRQILGQKVEFLVSFYNNEISEKSEIFDDQFSVERPDGSNFTLKIRSTKLEDSAMYFCASVRTTNTYEQYFGPGTRLTVT.

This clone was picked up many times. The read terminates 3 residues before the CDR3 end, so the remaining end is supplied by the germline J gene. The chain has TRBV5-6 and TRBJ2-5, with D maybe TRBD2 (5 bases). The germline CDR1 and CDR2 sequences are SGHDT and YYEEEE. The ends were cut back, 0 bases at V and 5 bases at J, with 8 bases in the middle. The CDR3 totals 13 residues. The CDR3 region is CASSLVRTETQYF. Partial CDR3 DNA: TGTGCCAGCAGCTTGGTGAGGACTGAGACC.

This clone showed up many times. Incomplete CDR3 DNA: TGTGCCAGCAGCTTGGGACAGGGATCGGTACAGCCC. Amino acid sequence: CASSLGQGSVQP. The whole CDR3 protein is CASSLGQGSVQPQHF. The rearrangement joins TRBV5-5 to TRBJ1-5, with TRBD1 identical over 7 bases. The CDR3 is cut off 3 residues early in the read; its end comes from the germline J gene. In germline, CDR1 is SGHKS, CDR2 YYEKEE (reference sequence). CDR3 size: 15 residues. The trim removed 0 bases at V and 7 bases at J, leaving 7 bases unmatched.

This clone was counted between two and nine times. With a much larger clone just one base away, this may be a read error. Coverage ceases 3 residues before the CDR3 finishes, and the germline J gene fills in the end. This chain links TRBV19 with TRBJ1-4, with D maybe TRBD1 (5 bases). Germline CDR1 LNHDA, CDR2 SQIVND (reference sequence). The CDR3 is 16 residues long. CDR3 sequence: CASSIQDPSGANVLFF. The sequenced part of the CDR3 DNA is TGTGCCAGTAGTATCCAGGATCCTTCTGGGGCCAACGTA.